This passage covers 11 T cell receptor beta chains from one sample sequenced in a study of T-cell memory formation after mild COVID-19. TCRdb analysed the 5' RACE reads with MiXCR anew, one entry per CDR3 protein. The repertoire holds roughly 400,000 distinct CDR3 sequences, with 20% to 30% as singletons. Sequencing used PBMCs or a T cell subset sorted from them (not recorded which). The receptor set was obtained from an adult woman who had mild COVID-19 (a few samples of this study predate the infection). Cell type and time point are not known.

V usage is TRBV20-1 and J usage is TRBJ2-3; D may be TRBD1 (6 bases). Germline CDR1 and CDR2: DFQATT and SNEGSKA (reference sequence). V gave up 6 bases and J gave up 5 bases, with 18 bases separating them. The CDR3 runs 14 residues. In DNA, the CDR3 is TGCAGTGCCCCTAGGACAGCCTCTCGAGATACGCAGTATTTT. Translated: CSAPRTASRDTQYF.

This clonotype turned up a few times. The chain combines TRBV3-1 with TRBJ2-1, with D perhaps TRBD1 (6 bases). The CDR3 runs to 13 residues. In germline, CDR1 is LGHDT, CDR2 YNNKEL (reference sequence). Trimming stripped 3 bases from V and 10 bases from J, with 13 bases between. The CDR3 bases are TGTGCCAGCAGCCAGTCTGGGACACCAGAGCAGTTCTTC. Translation gives CASSQSGTPEQFF.

The rearrangement links TRBV4-3 to TRBJ2-2; the match to TRBD1 covers 7 bases. V lost 0 bases, J lost 5 bases, and 12 bases stayed unmatched. The CDR3 spans 18 residues. Germline-derived CDR1 and CDR2 are LGHNA and YSLEER. CDR3 sequence reads: CASSQDLRGVQGTGELFF. In DNA form, the CDR3 reads TGCGCCAGCAGCCAAGATTTAAGGGGCGTACAGGGGACCGGGGAGCTGTTTTTT.

This chain links TRBV12-3 or TRBV12-4 with TRBJ2-3, with a tentative D call TRBD2 (5 bases). The CDR3 spans 16 residues. Trimming left V 6 bases short and J 0 bases short, with 16 bases between. CDR3 bases: TGTGCCAGCAGCCCGGGGTTGAGGGAGAGCACAGATACGCAGTATTTT. This encodes CASSPGLRESTDTQYF.

This clonotype was seen at least ten times. The chain has TRBV7-9 and TRBJ2-7; 8 bases are shared with TRBD1. The V gene end was trimmed by 7 bases and the J gene end by 2 bases; junction bases not matched to a gene: 7. CDR3 length equals 14 residues. Germline V gives CDR1 SEHNR, CDR2 FQNEAQ (reference sequence). The CDR3 sequence is CASNPIQGAYEQYF. Written as DNA, the CDR3 is TGTGCCAGCAACCCCATACAGGGGGCCTACGAGCAGTACTTC.

This chain connects TRBV6-6 to TRBJ2-5; the match to TRBD1 covers 8 bases. Germline CDR1 MNHNY, CDR2 SVGAGI (reference sequence). The CDR3 totals 14 residues. V shed 6 bases and J 4 bases; nucleotides not matched to a gene: 7. CDR3 DNA: TGTGCCAGCAGACCAGGGGGCACAACAGAGACCCAGTACTTC. Translation: CASRPGGTTETQYF.

In this sample, this clonotype turned up a few times. This chain joins TRBV29-1 and TRBJ2-1, with D possibly being TRBD1 (7 bases). The CDR3 extends over 16 amino acids. Germline V CDR1 and CDR2: SQVTM, ANQGSEA. V dropped 7 bases and J dropped 1 base, with 20 bases sitting between them. The CDR3 region has the DNA TGCAGCGCCCGAGCGATACAGGGGAGGTCCTACAATGAGCAGTTCTTC. This encodes CSARAIQGRSYNEQFF.

This clonotype was seen a few times. This chain uses TRBV20-1 with TRBJ2-1; 7 bases align to TRBD2. Germline CDR1 reads DFQATT; CDR2 reads SNEGSKA (reference sequence). The CDR3 is 14 residues long. The junction had 11 bases not matched to a gene; V was cut back by 4 bases and J by 8 bases. This CDR3 is CSAIRGGSFHEQFF. CDR3 bases: TGCAGTGCTATCCGCGGGGGTTCGTTTCATGAGCAGTTCTTC.

This clonotype was detected once. The chain recombines TRBV5-4 with TRBJ2-5, with D perhaps TRBD2 (6 bases). The CDR3 loop spans 17 amino acids. V lost 7 bases and J lost 0, with 22 bases in between. Germline assignment: CDR1 SGHNT and CDR2 YYREEE (reference sequence). The CDR3 reads CASSGGGDSGYQETQYF. CDR3 DNA sequence: TGTGCCAGCTCAGGTGGTGGAGACAGCGGGTACCAAGAGACCCAGTACTTC.

This clonotype occurred many times. The chain recombines TRBV4-1 with TRBJ1-1, with D possibly TRBD1 on 5 matching bases. The CDR3 totals 13 residues. Looked up from germline, CDR1 is MGHRA and CDR2 is YSYEKL. V lost 1 base, J lost 11 bases, and 14 bases lay in between. The CDR3 reads CASSQGGGTVAFF. The CDR3 DNA reads as TGCGCCAGCAGCCAAGGGGGGGGAACGGTGGCTTTCTTT.

This clonotype appeared a few times. The chain is built from TRBV4-3 and TRBJ1-2; no clear D. The CDR3 spans 15 residues. In germline, CDR1 is LGHNA, CDR2 YSLEER. V dropped 1 base and J dropped 4 bases, with 13 bases sitting between them. The CDR3 region has the DNA TGCGCCAGCAGCCAAGGCCGTTCACTACTCTATGGCTACACCTTC. Protein: CASSQGRSLLYGYTF.